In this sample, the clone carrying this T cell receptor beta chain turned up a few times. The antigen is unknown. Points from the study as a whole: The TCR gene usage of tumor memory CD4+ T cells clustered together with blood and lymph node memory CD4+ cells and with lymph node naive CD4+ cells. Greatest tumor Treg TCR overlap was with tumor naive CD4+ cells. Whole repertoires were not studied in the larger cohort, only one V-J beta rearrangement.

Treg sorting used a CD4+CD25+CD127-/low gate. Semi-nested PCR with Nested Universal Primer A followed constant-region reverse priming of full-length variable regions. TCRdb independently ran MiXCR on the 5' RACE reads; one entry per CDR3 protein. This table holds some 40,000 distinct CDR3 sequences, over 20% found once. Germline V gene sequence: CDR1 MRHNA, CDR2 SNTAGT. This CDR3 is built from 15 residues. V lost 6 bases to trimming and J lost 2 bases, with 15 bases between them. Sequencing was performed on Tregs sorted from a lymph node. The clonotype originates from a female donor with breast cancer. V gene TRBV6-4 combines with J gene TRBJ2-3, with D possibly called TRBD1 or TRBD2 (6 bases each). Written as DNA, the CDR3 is TGTGCCAGCAGAGGCGGTGGGGGGCCCACAGATACGCAGTATTTT. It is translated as CASRGGGGPTDTQYF.